This T cell receptor beta chain was sequenced in a study of chemoradiotherapy in HPV16-positive cancers. Study results and caveats: Candidate HPV-specific clones and E7-related TCR motifs grew in tumor during treatment.

Measured with immunoSEQ multiplex PCR; TCRdb has only the in-frame clones, and not every one. The repertoire holds over 35,000 clones, with roughly three quarters as singletons. This clone turned up a few times. Its antigen remains unknown. This CDR3 is built from 14 residues. V lost 4 bases, J lost 4 bases, and 10 bases lay in between. CDR1 SSHAT and CDR2 FNYEAQ come from the germline V gene (reference sequence). The sequence derives from a human donor with HPV-associated anogenital cancer. The specimen comprised blood, sampled from a patient who underwent chemoradiotherapy. The chain couples TRBV7-7 to TRBJ2-2; no reliable D call. The CDR3 reads CASSSLLSTGELFF. In DNA, the CDR3 is TGTGCCAGCAGCTCGTTGCTGAGCACCGGGGAGCTGTTTTTT.